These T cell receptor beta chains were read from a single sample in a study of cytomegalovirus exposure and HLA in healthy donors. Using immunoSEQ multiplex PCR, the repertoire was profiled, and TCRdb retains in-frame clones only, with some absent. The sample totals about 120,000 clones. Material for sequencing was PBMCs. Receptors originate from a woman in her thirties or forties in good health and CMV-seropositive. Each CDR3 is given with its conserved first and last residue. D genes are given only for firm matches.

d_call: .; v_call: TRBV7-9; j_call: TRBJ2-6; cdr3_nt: TGTGCCAGCAGCTTTACCAGGGGACCTGGGGCCAACGTCCTGACTTTC; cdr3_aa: CASSFTRGPGANVLTF
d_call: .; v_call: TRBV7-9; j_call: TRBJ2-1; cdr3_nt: TGTGCCAGCAGCTTAACGGGTGAGCAGTTCTTC; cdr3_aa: CASSLTGEQFF
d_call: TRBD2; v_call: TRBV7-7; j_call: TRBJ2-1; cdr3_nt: TGTGCTAGCAGCCTTAGCGGGGCCTACAATGAGCAGTTCTTC; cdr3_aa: CASSLSGAYNEQFF
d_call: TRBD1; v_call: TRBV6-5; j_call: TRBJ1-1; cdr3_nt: TGTGCCAGCAGCCCCCGGACAGGTTCGGACACTGAAGCTTTCTTT; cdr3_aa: CASSPRTGSDTEAFF
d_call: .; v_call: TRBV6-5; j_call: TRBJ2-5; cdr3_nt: TGTGCCAGCAGTTACGAGGGGACCCAGTACTTC; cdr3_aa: CASSYEGTQYF
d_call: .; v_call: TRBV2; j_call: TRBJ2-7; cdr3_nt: TGTGCCAGCAGTGAATTGGGCTACTCCCTATCCTACGAGCAGTACTTC; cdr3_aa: CASSELGYSLSYEQYF
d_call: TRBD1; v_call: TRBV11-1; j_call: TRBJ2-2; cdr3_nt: TGTGCCAGCCAGGGACAGGGGACGAACACCGGGGAGCTGTTTTTT; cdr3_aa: CASQGQGTNTGELFF
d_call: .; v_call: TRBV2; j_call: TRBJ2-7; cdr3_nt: TGTGCCAGCACAGCGGCAATAGACTACGAGCAGTACTTC; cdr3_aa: CASTAAIDYEQYF
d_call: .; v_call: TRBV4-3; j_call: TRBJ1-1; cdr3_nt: TGCGCCAGCAGCCAATTAGGGGCTAGGAACACTGAAGCTTTCTTT; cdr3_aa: CASSQLGARNTEAFF
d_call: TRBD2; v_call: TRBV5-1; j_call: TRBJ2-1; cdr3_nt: TGCGCCAGCAGCGTCAGACTAGCGGGAGGGCCTAATGAGCAGTTCTTC; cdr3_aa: CASSVRLAGGPNEQFF
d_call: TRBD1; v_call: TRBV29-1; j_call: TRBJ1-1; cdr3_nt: TGCAGCGTTGAGGGACAGTCTAGTGAAGCTTTCTTT; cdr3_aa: CSVEGQSSEAFF
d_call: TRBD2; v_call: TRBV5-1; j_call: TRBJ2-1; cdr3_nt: TGCGCCAGCAGCTTGTGGACTAGCGGGAGGGGGAGCTCCTACAATGAGCAGTTCTTC; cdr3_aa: CASSLWTSGRGSSYNEQFF
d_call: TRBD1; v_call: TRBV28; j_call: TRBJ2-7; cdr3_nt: TGTGCCAGCAGTCTCCCAGGGGGAACCTACGAGCAGTACTTC; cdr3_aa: CASSLPGGTYEQYF
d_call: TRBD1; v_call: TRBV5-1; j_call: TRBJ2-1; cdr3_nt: TGCGCCAGCGGACCGGACAGGGTAGGGAGTGAGCAGTTCTTC; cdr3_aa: CASGPDRVGSEQFF
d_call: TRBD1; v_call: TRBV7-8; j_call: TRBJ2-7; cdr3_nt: TGTGCCAGCAGCTTACCTTTCGGGACAGGGGCCCTCAAGGGGATCTACGAGCAGTACTTC; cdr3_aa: CASSLPFGTGALKGIYEQYF
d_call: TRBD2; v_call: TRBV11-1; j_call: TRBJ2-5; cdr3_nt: TGTGCCAGCAGCTTGGGAGCGGGAGGACGAGAGACCCAGTACTTC; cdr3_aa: CASSLGAGGRETQYF
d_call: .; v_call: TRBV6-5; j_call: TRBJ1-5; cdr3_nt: TGTGCCAGCTGCTTACAGTTAAATCAGCCCCAGCATTTT; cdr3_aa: CASCLQLNQPQHF
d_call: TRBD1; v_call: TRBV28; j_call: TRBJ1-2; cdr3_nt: TGTGCCAGCTTGTTACAGGGGAACTATGGCTACACCTTC; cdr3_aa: CASLLQGNYGYTF
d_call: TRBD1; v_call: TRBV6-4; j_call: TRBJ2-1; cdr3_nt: TGTGCCAGCAGTACAGGGGGAATCTCCTACAATGAGCAGTTCTTC; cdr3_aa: CASSTGGISYNEQFF
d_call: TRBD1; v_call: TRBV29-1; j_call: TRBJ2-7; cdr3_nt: TGCAGCGCCCTGACAGGGGTAAGATACGAGCAGTACTTC; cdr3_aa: CSALTGVRYEQYF
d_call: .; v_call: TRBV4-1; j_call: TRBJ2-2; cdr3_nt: TGCGCCAGCAGCCAAGATCGAAGAGGCAGAGGACAGACCGGGGAGCTGTTTTTT; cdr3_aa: CASSQDRRGRGQTGELFF
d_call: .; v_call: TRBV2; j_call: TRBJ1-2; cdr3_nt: TGTGCCAGCAGTGAAGGGCCAGGTACTGGCTACACCTTC; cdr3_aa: CASSEGPGTGYTF
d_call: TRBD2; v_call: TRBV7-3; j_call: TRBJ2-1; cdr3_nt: TGTGCCAGCAGCTTAAACCCCTTTGACACTAGCGGGAGTAATAAGCAGTTCTTC; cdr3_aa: CASSLNPFDTSGSNKQFF
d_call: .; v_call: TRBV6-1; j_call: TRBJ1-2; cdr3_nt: TGTGCCAGCAGTGAAGGGGGCAGGGCGACCTATGGCTACACCTTC; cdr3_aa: CASSEGGRATYGYTF
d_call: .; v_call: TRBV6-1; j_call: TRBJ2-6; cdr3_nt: TGTGCCAGCAGTGCCGACAGCTCTGGGGCCAACGTCCTGATTTTC; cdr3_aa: CASSADSSGANVLIF
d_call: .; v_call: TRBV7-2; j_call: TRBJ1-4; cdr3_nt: TGTGCCAGCAGCTCCGGTCCAGGACACTTGAAACTGTTTTTT; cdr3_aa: CASSSGPGHLKLFF
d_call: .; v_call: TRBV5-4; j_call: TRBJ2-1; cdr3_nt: TGTGCCAGCAGCCACCGGGACACCTCCTACAATGAGCAGTTCTTC; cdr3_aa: CASSHRDTSYNEQFF
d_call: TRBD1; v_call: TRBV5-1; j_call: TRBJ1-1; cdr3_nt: TGCGCCAGCAGCCGGACAGGGACTGAAGCTTTCTTT; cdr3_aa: CASSRTGTEAFF
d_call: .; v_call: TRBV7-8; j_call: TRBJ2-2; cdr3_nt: TGTGCCAGCAGCTTAGCGTTGGGGGGCACCGGGGAGCTGTTTTTT; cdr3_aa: CASSLALGGTGELFF
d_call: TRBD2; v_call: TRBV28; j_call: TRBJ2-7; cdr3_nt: TGTGCCAGCAGTTCCCCGGGACTAGAGTCATACGAGCAGTACTTC; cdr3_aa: CASSSPGLESYEQYF
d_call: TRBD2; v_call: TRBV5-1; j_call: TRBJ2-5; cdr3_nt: TGCGCCAGCAGCTTGGAGTTAAGCGGGGTGGGTCCGGTACAAGAGACCCAGTACTTC; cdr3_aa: CASSLELSGVGPVQETQYF
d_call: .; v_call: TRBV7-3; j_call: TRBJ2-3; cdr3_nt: TGTGCCAGCAGCGCCCAAGCGGGTTACACAGATACGCAGTATTTT; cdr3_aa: CASSAQAGYTDTQYF
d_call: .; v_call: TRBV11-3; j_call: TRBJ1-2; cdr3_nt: TGTGCCAGCAGCTTAGACGGTTATGGCTACACCTTC; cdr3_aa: CASSLDGYGYTF
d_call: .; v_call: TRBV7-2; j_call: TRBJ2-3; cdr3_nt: TGTGCCAGCAGCTTAGGCGGCAACGGTAGAGATACGCAGTATTTT; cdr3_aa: CASSLGGNGRDTQYF
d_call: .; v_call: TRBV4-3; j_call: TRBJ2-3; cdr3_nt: TGCGCCAGCAGCCAAGAAGCGGACCTAAGCACAGATACGCAGTATTTT; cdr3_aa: CASSQEADLSTDTQYF
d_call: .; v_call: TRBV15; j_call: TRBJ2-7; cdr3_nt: TGTGCCACCAGCGAGGGCAGAACCTACGAGCAGTACTTC; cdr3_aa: CATSEGRTYEQYF
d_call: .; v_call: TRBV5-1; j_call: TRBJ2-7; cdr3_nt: TGCGCCAGCAGCCTAGGGACTTACGAGCAGTACTTC; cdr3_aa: CASSLGTYEQYF
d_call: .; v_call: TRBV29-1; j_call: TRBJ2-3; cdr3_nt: TGCAGCGTTGGAGTTAGCTGGGATACGCAGTATTTT; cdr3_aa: CSVGVSWDTQYF
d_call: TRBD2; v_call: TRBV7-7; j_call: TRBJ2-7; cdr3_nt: TGTGCCAGCAGCGTAGGGACTAGCGGTTCCTACGAGCAGTACTTC; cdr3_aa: CASSVGTSGSYEQYF
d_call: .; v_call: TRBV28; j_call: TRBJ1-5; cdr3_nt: TGTGCCATGGGGGGTAGGAGGTCCAATCAGCCCCAGCATTTT; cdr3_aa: CAMGGRRSNQPQHF
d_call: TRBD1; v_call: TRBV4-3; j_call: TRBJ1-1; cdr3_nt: TGCGCCAGCTCGACGACAGGGGGCGGCACTGAAGCTTTCTTT; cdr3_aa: CASSTTGGGTEAFF
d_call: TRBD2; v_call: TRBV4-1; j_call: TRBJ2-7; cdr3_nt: TGCGCCAGCAGCCAAGGGAAATCTAGCGGGAACTCCTACGAGCAGTACTTC; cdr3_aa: CASSQGKSSGNSYEQYF
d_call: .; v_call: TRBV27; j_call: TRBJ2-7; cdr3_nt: TGTGCCAGCAGTTTAGGCGAGGGAGGTGCCTTCGAGCAGTACTTC; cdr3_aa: CASSLGEGGAFEQYF
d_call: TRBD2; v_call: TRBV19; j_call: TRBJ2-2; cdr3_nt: TGTGCCAGTAGCGCTACTCTCTCAAGGGACTATAAAGGGGAGCTGTTTTTT; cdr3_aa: CASSATLSRDYKGELFF
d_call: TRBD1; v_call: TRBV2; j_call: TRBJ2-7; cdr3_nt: TGTGCCAGCAGCACACAGGGGTCTTCCTACGAGCAGTACTTC; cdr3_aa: CASSTQGSSYEQYF
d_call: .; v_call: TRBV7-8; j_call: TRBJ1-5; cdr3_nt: TGTGCCAGCAGCTTAGAGGGGGGCAATCAGCCCCAGCATTTT; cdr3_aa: CASSLEGGNQPQHF
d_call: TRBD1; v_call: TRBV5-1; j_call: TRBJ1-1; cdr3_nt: TGCGCCAGCAGCTTACCTGGGGGACAGCCGAACACTGAAGCTTTCTTT; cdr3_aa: CASSLPGGQPNTEAFF
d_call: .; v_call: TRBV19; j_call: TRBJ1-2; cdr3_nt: TGTGCCAGTAGTCTGAAGGACTTCCATGGGTATGGCTACACCTTC; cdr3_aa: CASSLKDFHGYGYTF
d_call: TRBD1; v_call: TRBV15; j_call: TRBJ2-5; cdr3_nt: TGTGCCACCAGCAGAGGAAGACAGGGAAATAAAGAGACCCAGTACTTC; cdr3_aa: CATSRGRQGNKETQYF
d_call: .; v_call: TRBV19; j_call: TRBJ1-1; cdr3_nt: TGTGCCAGTAGAACCGGGACATTGAACACTGAAGCTTTCTTT; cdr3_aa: CASRTGTLNTEAFF
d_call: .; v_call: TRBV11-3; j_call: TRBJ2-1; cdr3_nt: TGTGCCAGCAGCTCTGACAAGTCGAATCCCAATGAGCAGTTCTTC; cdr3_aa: CASSSDKSNPNEQFF
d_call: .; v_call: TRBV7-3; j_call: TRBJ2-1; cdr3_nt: TGTGCCAGCAGCTTAAGTGGGGGGGAGCAGTTCTTC; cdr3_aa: CASSLSGGEQFF
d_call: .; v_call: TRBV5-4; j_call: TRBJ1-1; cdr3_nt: TGTGCCAGCAGCTCCCCCACAGGGTGGTTAGAGAGCACTGAAGCTTTCTTT; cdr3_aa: CASSSPTGWLESTEAFF
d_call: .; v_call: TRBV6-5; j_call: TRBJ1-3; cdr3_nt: TGTGCCAGCAGTCCCTCTAGCTCTGGAAACACCATATATTTT; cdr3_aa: CASSPSSSGNTIYF
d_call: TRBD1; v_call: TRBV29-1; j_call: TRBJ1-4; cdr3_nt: TGCAGCGTTGAGCTCCTCCGGGACAGAAATGAAAAACTGTTTTTT; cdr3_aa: CSVELLRDRNEKLFF
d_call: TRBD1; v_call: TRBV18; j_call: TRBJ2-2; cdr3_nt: TGTGCCAGCTCACCCGCACAGGGGACCGGGGAGCTGTTTTTT; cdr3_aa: CASSPAQGTGELFF
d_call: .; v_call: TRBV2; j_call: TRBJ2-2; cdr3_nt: TGTGCCAGCAGGCCAGGGGAAACCGGGGAGCTGTTTTTT; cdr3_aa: CASRPGETGELFF
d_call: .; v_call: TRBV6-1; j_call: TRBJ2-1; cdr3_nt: TGTGCCAGCAGTGAAAGGTCCCGCGGCTACAATGAGCAGTTCTTC; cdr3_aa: CASSERSRGYNEQFF
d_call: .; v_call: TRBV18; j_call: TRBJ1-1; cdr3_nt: TGTGCCAGCTCACCTAACATCCCGAACACTGAAGCTTTCTTT; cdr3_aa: CASSPNIPNTEAFF
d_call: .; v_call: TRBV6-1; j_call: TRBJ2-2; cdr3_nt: TGTGCCAGCAGTGCAGGGTTCACCGGGGAGCTGTTTTTT; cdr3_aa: CASSAGFTGELFF